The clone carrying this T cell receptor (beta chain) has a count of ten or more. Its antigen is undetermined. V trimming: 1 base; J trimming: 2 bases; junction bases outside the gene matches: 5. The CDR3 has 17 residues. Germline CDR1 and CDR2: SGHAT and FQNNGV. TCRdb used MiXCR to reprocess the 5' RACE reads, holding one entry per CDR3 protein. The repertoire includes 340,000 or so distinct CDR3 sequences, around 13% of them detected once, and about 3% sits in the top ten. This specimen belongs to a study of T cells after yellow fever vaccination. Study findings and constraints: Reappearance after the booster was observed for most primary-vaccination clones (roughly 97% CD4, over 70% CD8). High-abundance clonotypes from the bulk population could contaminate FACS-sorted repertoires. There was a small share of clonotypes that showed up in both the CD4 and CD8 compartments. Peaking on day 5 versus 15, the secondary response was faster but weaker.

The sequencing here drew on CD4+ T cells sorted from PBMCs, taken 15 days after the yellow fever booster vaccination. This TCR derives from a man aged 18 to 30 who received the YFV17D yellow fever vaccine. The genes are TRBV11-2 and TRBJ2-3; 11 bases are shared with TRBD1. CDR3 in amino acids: CASSLGGGQGATDTQYF. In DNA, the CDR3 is TGTGCCAGCAGCTTAGGGGGTGGACAGGGGGCCACAGATACGCAGTATTTT. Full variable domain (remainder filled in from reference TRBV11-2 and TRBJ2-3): EAGVAQSPRYKIIEKRQSVAFWCNPISGHATLYWYQQILGQGPKLLIQFQNNGVVDDSQLPKDRFSAERLKGVDSTLKIQPAKLEDSAVYLCASSLGGGQGATDTQYFGPGTRLTVL.